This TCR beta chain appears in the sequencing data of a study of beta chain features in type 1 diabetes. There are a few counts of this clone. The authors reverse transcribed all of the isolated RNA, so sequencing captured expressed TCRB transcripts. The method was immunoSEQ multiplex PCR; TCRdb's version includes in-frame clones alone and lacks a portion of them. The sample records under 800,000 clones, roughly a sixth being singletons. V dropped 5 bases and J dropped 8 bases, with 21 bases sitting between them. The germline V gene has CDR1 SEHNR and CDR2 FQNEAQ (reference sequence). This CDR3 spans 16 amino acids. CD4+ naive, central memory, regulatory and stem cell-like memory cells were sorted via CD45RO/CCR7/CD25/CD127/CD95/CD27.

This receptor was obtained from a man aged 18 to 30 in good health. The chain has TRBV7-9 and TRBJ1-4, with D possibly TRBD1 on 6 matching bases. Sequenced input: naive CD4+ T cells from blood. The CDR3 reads CASSLYGDGTTEKLFF. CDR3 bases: TGTGCCAGCAGCCTATACGGTGACGGGACAACCGAAAAACTGTTTTTT.